Shown below are 9 T cell receptor beta chains from a single sample sequenced in a study of cytomegalovirus exposure and HLA in healthy donors. The data were produced by immunoSEQ multiplex PCR, yet TCRdb's version contains in-frame clones alone and is incomplete. Here the sample spans around 180,000 clones, about 84% being singletons. The sequenced material came from PBMCs. The receptors come from a woman in her late teens or twenties in good health and CMV-seronegative.

The chain combines TRBV7-9 with TRBJ2-7; TRBD1 might be the D (5 bases). Germline V gene lookup returns CDR1 SEHNR and CDR2 FQNEAQ (reference sequence). This CDR3 contains 14 residues. V was trimmed by 1 base and J by 5 bases, leaving 12 bases between them. CDR3 region: CASSLVWQGDEQYF. CDR3 sequence (DNA): TGTGCCAGCAGCTTAGTTTGGCAGGGTGACGAGCAGTACTTC.

The chain uses TRBV30 and TRBJ1-6, with 11 bases that match TRBD1. Germline lookup yields CDR1 GTSNPN and CDR2 SVGIG (reference sequence). This CDR3 is built from 16 residues. The V gene end was trimmed by 1 base and the J gene end by 7 bases; junction bases not matched to a gene: 6. CDR3 sequence reads: CAWSGGQGAGNSPLHF. As DNA, the CDR3 is TGTGCCTGGAGTGGAGGACAGGGGGCCGGGAATTCACCCCTCCACTTT.

The rearrangement uses TRBV2 and TRBJ1-2; D gene unclear. Germline CDR1 SNHLY, CDR2 FYNNEI. This CDR3 is built from 13 residues. The V and J ends lost 5 bases and 2 bases respectively, with 9 bases between them. CDR3 sequence reads: CASSRDLNYGYTF. The DNA of the CDR3 is TGTGCCAGCAGTCGAGACTTGAACTATGGCTACACCTTC. The full variable domain, completed using reference TRBV2 and TRBJ1-2, is EPEVTQTPSHQVTQMGQEVILRCVPISNHLYFYWYRQILGQKVEFLVSFYNNEISEKSEIFDDQFSVERPDGSNFTLKIRSTKLEDSAMYFCASSRDLNYGYTFGSGTRLTVV.

The V gene is TRBV4-1, the J gene TRBJ2-7; 8 nucleotides line up with TRBD2. CDR1 and CDR2 (germline): MGHRA, YSYEKL. CDR3 length: 15 amino acids. After removal of 4 bases from V and 3 bases from J, the junction contained 8 bases not matched to a gene. The CDR3 here is CASSRRGSGDYEQYF. The CDR3 nucleotides read TGCGCCAGCAGCCGTCGTGGTAGCGGGGACTACGAGCAGTACTTC.

V and J are TRBV2 and TRBJ1-2; D not certain. Germline V gene sequence: CDR1 SNHLY, CDR2 FYNNEI. This CDR3 has 11 residues. With 8 bases removed from V and 3 bases from J, the gap between germline ends came to 7 bases. The CDR3 DNA follows: TGTGCCAGCCGTACGGACTATGGCTACACCTTC. As protein: CASRTDYGYTF.

This chain joins TRBV10-3 and TRBJ1-2; 7 nucleotides align to TRBD1. Germline trimming cut 4 bases from V and 5 bases from J; bases unmatched to any gene: 16. Germline CDR1 is ENHRY and CDR2 is SYGVKD. The CDR3 runs 17 residues. CDR3 coding DNA: TGTGCCATCAGTGCCCTGACAGGGTCGATGAATGTGTATGGCTACACCTTC. This translates into CAISALTGSMNVYGYTF.

This clone was seen only a few times. This rearrangement joins TRBV5-1 to TRBJ2-3, with 9 nucleotides matching TRBD1. CDR1 is SGHRS and CDR2 is YFSETQ in the germline V gene. The J segment lost 4 bases and the V segment lost 4 bases, leaving 16 bases of the junction unmatched. This CDR3 contains 18 residues. CDR3 protein: CASSLAYTGTGLADTQYF. The CDR3 DNA sequence: TGCGCCAGCAGCCTTGCCTACACGGGGACAGGGCTTGCAGATACGCAGTATTTT.

This clone has a handful of counts. CDR3 sequence reads: CSVLEDYGYTF. The CDR3, as DNA: TGCAGCGTGCTGGAGGACTATGGCTACACCTTC. V and J are TRBV29-1 and TRBJ1-2; D unresolved. Trimming left V 6 bases short and J 3 bases short, with 8 bases between. CDR1 SQVTM and CDR2 ANQGSEA come from the germline V gene. CDR3 size: 11 residues. Filled out from reference TRBV29-1 and TRBJ1-2, the complete variable domain reads SAVISQKPSRDICQRGTSLTIQCQVDSQVTMMFWYRQQPGQSLTLIATANQGSEATYESGFVIDKFPISRPNLTFSTLTVSNMSPEDSSIYLCSVLEDYGYTFGSGTRLTVV.

The rearrangement uses TRBV11-2 and TRBJ2-1, with unresolved D. V dropped 5 bases and J dropped 3 bases, with 8 bases sitting between them. Germline lookup yields CDR1 SGHAT and CDR2 FQNNGV. The CDR3 is made up of 13 amino acids. In DNA, the CDR3 is TGTGCCAGCAGCAACCGGGTCTACAATGAGCAGTTCTTC. Translating gives CASSNRVYNEQFF.